Presented here are 16 T cell receptor beta chains from one specimen sequenced in a study of shared clonotypes between healthy human individuals. Libraries were prepared by immunoSEQ multiplex PCR; TCRdb keeps only in-frame clonotypes and omits some of them. There are under 2.5 million clones in the sample; roughly 90% occur only once, and 0.3% to 0.4% lies in the top ten. The sequenced material came from naive CD4+ T cells from PBMCs. As to subset: CD45RA+ positively selected. These receptors were obtained from a young man in good health. Some clones in this sample may be carry-over from other donors' samples.

The rearrangement links TRBV5-1 to TRBJ2-5; no clear D gene. Germline CDR1 and CDR2: SGHRS and YFSETQ. V was pared by 1 base and J by 4 bases, with 11 bases between. CDR3 length: 14 residues. The CDR3 spells CASSLLIRLETQYF. The CDR3 DNA is TGCGCCAGCAGCTTGCTCATACGGCTAGAGACCCAGTACTTC.

This clone came up a few times. CDR3 nucleotide sequence: TGTGCCACTAAGGACGCACAGGGCACTGAAGCTTTCTTT. Its protein is CATKDAQGTEAFF. The chain couples TRBV10-3 to TRBJ1-1; perhaps TRBD1 as D (6 bases). Germline V gene lookup returns CDR1 ENHRY and CDR2 SYGVKD. This CDR3 is 13 amino acids long. Trimming shortened V by 10 bases and J by 4 bases, and 16 bases separated the two germline ends.

This rearrangement joins TRBV2 to TRBJ2-5; 8 bases fit TRBD1. V dropped 7 bases and J dropped 4; count of bases not matched to a gene: 8. This CDR3 comprises 14 residues. Germline CDR1 and CDR2: SNHLY and FYNNEI. CDR3 DNA sequence: TGTGCCAGCAATTACAGGGGGAAGGGAGAGACCCAGTACTTC. This translates into CASNYRGKGETQYF.

The chain couples TRBV5-8 to TRBJ1-3; D remains unclear. The CDR3 is 15 residues long. Germline assignment: CDR1 SGHTS and CDR2 YDEGEE. Trimming shortened V by 0 bases and J by 3 bases, and 10 bases separated the two germline ends. The CDR3 DNA is TGTGCCAGCAGCTTGGTTCCCAGGCGTGGAAACACCATATATTTT. It codes for CASSLVPRRGNTIYF.

V and J are TRBV2 and TRBJ1-1; 9 positions match TRBD1. The CDR3 totals 16 residues. The V gene end was trimmed by 4 bases and the J gene end by 7 bases; junction bases not matched to a gene: 13. Germline CDR1 is SNHLY and CDR2 is FYNNEI. The CDR3 sequence: CASSGFTPGTGSEAFF. DNA of the CDR3: TGTGCCAGCAGTGGGTTTACTCCCGGGACAGGGAGTGAAGCTTTCTTT.

The chain joins TRBV18 to TRBJ2-3; no reliable D call. Deletions cut 0 bases from V and 0 bases from J, with 10 bases between. Germline V gene lookup returns CDR1 KGHSH and CDR2 LQKENI. The CDR3 has 16 amino acids. The CDR3 sequence is CASSPPAPRSTDTQYF. In DNA, the CDR3 is TGTGCCAGCTCACCACCGGCGCCGAGAAGCACAGATACGCAGTATTTT. Based on the CDR3 plus reference TRBV18 and TRBJ2-3, the full variable domain is NAGVMQNPRHLVRRRGQEARLRCSPMKGHSHVYWYRQLPEEGLKFMVYLQKENIIDESGMPKERFSAEFPKEGPSILRIQQVVRGDSAAYFCASSPPAPRSTDTQYFGPGTRLTVL.

On this clone itself: Other DNA sequences from this sample encode an identical CDR3 as well. This chain joins TRBV28 and TRBJ1-3; maybe TRBD1 (6 bases). Trimming took off 4 bases at V and 0 bases at J, with 10 bases between the two ends. The CDR3 runs 15 residues. Germline CDR1 MDHEN, CDR2 SYDVKM. The CDR3 DNA reads TGTGCCAGCAGTTCAGGGACAAACTCTGGAAACACCATATATTTT. This encodes CASSSGTNSGNTIYF.

The rearrangement joins TRBV2 to TRBJ1-3; D not resolved. The CDR3 is 13 residues long. V gave up 6 bases and J gave up 5 bases, with 11 bases separating them. CDR1 and CDR2 (germline): SNHLY, FYNNEI. The CDR3 DNA reads TGTGCCAGCAGGTCCGTTGAACGAAACACCATATATTTT. Its translation is CASRSVERNTIYF.

This rearrangement joins TRBV6-5 to TRBJ2-1; 11 bases line up with TRBD2. Germline V CDR1 and CDR2: MNHEY, SVGAGI. V was pared by 6 bases and J by 8 bases, with 9 bases of the junction left unmatched. The CDR3 length is 15 residues. For the CDR3, the DNA is TGTGCCAGCAGCGATCGGACTAGCGGGCGGGATGAGCAGTTCTTC. Translated, it gives CASSDRTSGRDEQFF.

This chain uses TRBV19 with TRBJ2-1, with unresolved D. V was clipped by 9 bases and J by 3 bases, with 18 bases between them. The V gene's germline CDR1 is LNHDA and CDR2 SQIVND (reference sequence). CDR3 size: 15 residues. The CDR3 reads CASKYVSADYNEQFF. The CDR3 DNA is TGTGCCAGCAAGTATGTGAGCGCTGACTACAATGAGCAGTTCTTC.

J is TRBJ2-5 and V is TRBV6-5; 13 nucleotides line up with TRBD2. The J call may be in error: the DNA end matches TRBJ2-7 better. Germline values: CDR1 MNHEY, CDR2 SVGAGI. The CDR3 loop spans 14 amino acids. The CDR3 loop is CASSWTSGSDEQYF. The DNA for the CDR3 is TGTGCCAGCAGCTGGACTAGCGGGAGTGACGAGCAGTACTTC.

The rearrangement joins TRBV2 to TRBJ1-4, with D perhaps TRBD1 (5 bases). Looked up from germline, CDR1 is SNHLY and CDR2 is FYNNEI. V was shortened by 4 bases and J by 0 bases, with 12 bases between the two germline ends. The CDR3 runs to 16 residues. CDR3 bases: TGTGCCAGCAGTGGACGACAGATTGCAACTAATGAAAAACTGTTTTTT. It translates to CASSGRQIATNEKLFF.

This CDR3 is CASSFGRLAPYEQYF. The DNA of the CDR3 is TGTGCCAGCAGCTTTGGGAGGTTGGCACCCTACGAGCAGTACTTC. The chain carries TRBV7-9 and TRBJ2-7; D is perhaps TRBD2 (6 bases). V was shortened by 3 bases and J by 2 bases, with 14 bases between the two germline ends. This CDR3 is built from 15 residues. Germline CDR1 reads SEHNR; CDR2 reads FQNEAQ (reference sequence).

The rearrangement uses TRBV18 and TRBJ2-2, with 7 bases identical to TRBD2. CDR1 is KGHSH, CDR2 LQKENI, per germline. The CDR3 covers 14 residues. After removal of 3 bases from V and 3 bases from J, the junction contained 1 base not matched to a gene. CDR3 nucleotide sequence: TGTGCCAGCTCACCCCGGGAGGACACCGGGGAGCTGTTTTTT. It specifies CASSPREDTGELFF.

The CDR3 coding sequence is TGTGCCAGCAGTACAGGAGCGGCTAGCGGTGCATACGAGCAGTACTTC. Its protein is CASSTGAASGAYEQYF. The chain is built from TRBV28 and TRBJ2-7, with 7 bases matching TRBD2. V gave up 5 bases and J gave up 4 bases; unmatched junction bases: 14. In germline, CDR1 is MDHEN, CDR2 SYDVKM. The CDR3 has 16 residues.

The chain couples TRBV21-1 to TRBJ1-2; no DNA check was done on the table's D call, TRBD1. TRBV21-1 is assigned pseudogene status. This CDR3 has 16 amino acids. The CDR3 bases are TGTGCCAGCGTAAGGGACAGTACGAACACTAACTATGGCTACACCTTC. It codes for CASVRDSTNTNYGYTF.